This T cell receptor (beta chain) was retrieved from a study of cytomegalovirus exposure and HLA in healthy donors. The study, taken as a whole, reports: Excluded were some V segments that proved indistinguishable, including TRBV6-2 and TRBV6-3. Immune exposure information comprised only CMV serostatus.

The length of the CDR3 is 13 residues. With 11 bases removed from V and 4 bases from J, the gap between germline ends came to 17 bases. Per germline, CDR1 ENHRY and CDR2 SYGVKD. For this clone: Its target is unknown.

Amplification used 60 Vbeta primers and 13 Jbeta primers. Libraries were prepared by immunoSEQ multiplex PCR; TCRdb keeps only in-frame clonotypes and omits some of them. The table records roughly 200,000 clones, around 85% of them present only once. This TCR came from a woman between 45 and 65 years old in good health and CMV-seronegative. The chain uses TRBV10-3 and TRBJ1-1, with a possible D match to TRBD1 (5 bases). Sequences were obtained from PBMCs. CDR3 bases: TGTGCCTCTTCTCTTGTCGGGGGCACTGAAGCTTTCTTT. Amino acid sequence: CASSLVGGTEAFF.